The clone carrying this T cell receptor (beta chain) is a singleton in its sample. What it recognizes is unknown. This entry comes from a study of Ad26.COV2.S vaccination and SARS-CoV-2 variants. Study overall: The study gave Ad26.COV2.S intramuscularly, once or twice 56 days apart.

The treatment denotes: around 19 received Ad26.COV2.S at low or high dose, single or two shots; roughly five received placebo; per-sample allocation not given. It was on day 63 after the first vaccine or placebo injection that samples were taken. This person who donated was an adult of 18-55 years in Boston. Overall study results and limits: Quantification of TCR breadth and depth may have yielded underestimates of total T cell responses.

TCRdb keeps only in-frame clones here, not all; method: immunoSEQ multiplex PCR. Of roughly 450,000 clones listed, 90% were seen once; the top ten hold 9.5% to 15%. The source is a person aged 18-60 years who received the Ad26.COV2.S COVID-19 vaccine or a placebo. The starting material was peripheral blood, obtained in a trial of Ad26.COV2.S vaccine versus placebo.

CDR3 loop: CASSPGLAAHRTNEQYF. For the CDR3, the DNA is TGCGCCAGCAGCCCCGGACTAGCGGCACATAGGACTAACGAGCAGTACTTC. The chain uses TRBV4-3 and TRBJ2-7, with 10 bases fitting TRBD2. Germline V lookup: CDR1 LGHNA, CDR2 YSLEER. CDR3 size: 17 residues. V lost 4 bases, J lost 5 bases, and 14 bases stayed unmatched.